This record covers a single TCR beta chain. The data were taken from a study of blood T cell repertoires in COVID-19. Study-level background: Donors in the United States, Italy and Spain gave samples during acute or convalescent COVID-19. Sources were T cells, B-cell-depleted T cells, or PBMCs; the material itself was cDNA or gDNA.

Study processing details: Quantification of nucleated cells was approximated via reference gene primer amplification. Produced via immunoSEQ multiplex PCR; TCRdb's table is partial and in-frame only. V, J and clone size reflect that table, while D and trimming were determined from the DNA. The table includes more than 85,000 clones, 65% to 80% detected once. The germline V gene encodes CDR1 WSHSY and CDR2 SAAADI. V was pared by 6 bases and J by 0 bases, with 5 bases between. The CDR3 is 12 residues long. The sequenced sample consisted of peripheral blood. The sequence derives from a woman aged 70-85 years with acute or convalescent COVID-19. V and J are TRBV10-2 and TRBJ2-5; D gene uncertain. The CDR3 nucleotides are TGCGCCAGCAGCGCTAACCAAGAGACCCAGTACTTC. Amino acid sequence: CASSANQETQYF.